Below are 29 T cell receptor beta chains sequenced from a single sample in a study of neurological immune-mediated disorders (dated by TCRdb to about 2019). Library preparation was by 5' RACE. The instrument was an Illumina HiSeq 2500. The public reads were run again by TCRdb, first through fastp at Q25 and then through MiXCR, and only productive beta chains were kept. Each entry merges the rows of one CDR3 protein and shows their most common DNA and genes. Here the sample has roughly 65,000 distinct CDR3 sequences; roughly 4% occur a single time. Just over 2.5% of the sample is in the top ten clones. Sample: PBMCs. The source is a man over 45 with multiple sclerosis.

This chain joins TRBV5-1 and TRBJ2-5; 7 nucleotides align to TRBD1. The junction had 8 bases not matched to a gene; V was cut back by 4 bases and J by 5 bases. Germline V CDR1 and CDR2: SGHRS, YFSETQ. The CDR3 is 14 amino acids. CDR3 loop: CASSPRQGGETQYF. The CDR3 DNA reads as TGCGCCAGCAGCCCGCGACAGGGTGGGGAGACCCAGTACTTC.

The chain has TRBV7-2 and TRBJ2-4; possible D gene TRBD1, 6 bases. Germline V gene sequence: CDR1 SGHTA, CDR2 FQGNSA. Trimming removed 3 bases at V and 6 bases at J, with 18 bases between. CDR3 length equals 16 residues. CDR3 sequence (DNA): TGTGCCAGCAGCTTCCGTAGACAGGCCTGGGTAAACATTCAGTACTTC. Protein sequence: CASSFRRQAWVNIQYF.

Ten or more counts support this clonotype. The genes are TRBV14 and TRBJ1-1; 9 nucleotides match TRBD1. J was trimmed by 5 bases and V by 4 bases; bases with no gene match: 11. The germline V gene encodes CDR1 SGHDN and CDR2 FVKESK. The CDR3 is 16 residues long. The DNA for the CDR3 is TGTGCCAGCAGCCGGAGGACAGGGGTGCGGTGGACTGAAGCTTTCTTT. Its translation is CASSRRTGVRWTEAFF.

This clonotype was counted at least ten times. This chain connects TRBV3-1 to TRBJ1-2; D remains unclear. Per germline, CDR1 LGHDT and CDR2 YNNKEL (reference sequence). There are 13 residues in the CDR3. Trimming pared 1 base from V and 8 bases from J, leaving 11 bases between. The CDR3 region has the DNA TGTGCCAGCAGCCAAGTTCCCTGGGCGGGCTACACCTTC. The encoded protein is CASSQVPWAGYTF.

This clonotype was found many times. CDR3 residues: CASSQPGPSSGANVLTF. The CDR3 DNA reads as TGCGCCAGCAGCCAACCGGGCCCCAGCTCTGGGGCCAACGTCCTGACTTTC. The V and J genes are TRBV4-3 and TRBJ2-6; D is unclear. Trimming pared 2 bases from V and 0 bases from J, leaving 11 bases between. CDR1 is LGHNA and CDR2 is YSLEER in the germline V gene. This CDR3 comprises 17 residues.

This clonotype was seen many times. CDR3 protein: CASSSARDTQYF. CDR3 bases: TGCGCCAGCAGCTCAGCGCGGGATACGCAGTATTTT. V is TRBV5-1 and J is TRBJ2-3; no definite D call. The ends were cut back, 3 bases at V and 6 bases at J, with 8 bases in the middle. Germline V gene data show CDR1 as SGHRS and CDR2 as YFSETQ. This CDR3 contains 12 residues.

CDR3 region: CASSLAQGPGANVLTF. Here the CDR3 DNA reads TGTGCCAGCAGTTTAGCCCAGGGGCCTGGGGCCAACGTCCTGACTTTC. The chain combines TRBV27 with TRBJ2-6; maybe TRBD1 (6 bases). The CDR3 covers 16 residues. Per germline, CDR1 MNHEY and CDR2 SMNVEV (reference sequence). The ends were cut back, 2 bases at V and 2 bases at J, with 10 bases in the middle.

This clonotype was observed many times. The rearrangement joins TRBV7-8 to TRBJ2-5, with D perhaps being TRBD1 or TRBD2 (5 bases each). Per germline, CDR1 SGHVS and CDR2 FQNEAQ. The CDR3 has 12 residues. The ends were cut back, 3 bases at V and 7 bases at J, with 9 bases in the middle. The CDR3 region has the DNA TGTGCCAGCAGCTTCAGGGACGGGACCCAGTACTTC. Its protein product is CASSFRDGTQYF.

This clonotype showed up many times. V is TRBV20-1 and J is TRBJ2-1, with D unclear. With 6 bases removed from V and 4 bases from J, the gap between germline ends came to 7 bases. The CDR3 consists of 11 residues. CDR1 is DFQATT and CDR2 is SNEGSKA in the germline V gene (reference sequence). In DNA, the CDR3 is TGCAGTGCCCCCACTTACAATGAGCAGTTCTTC. Translated: CSAPTYNEQFF.

A note on this clonotype: This may be a read error, as it is one base from a much larger clone. The chain couples TRBV4-1 to TRBJ1-2; D is unresolved. Germline V lookup: CDR1 MGHRA, CDR2 YSYEKL. Trimming shortened V by 1 base and J by 0 bases, and 12 bases separated the two germline ends. CDR3 length: 16 amino acids. CDR3 loop: CASSQGMVKTNYGYTF. DNA of the CDR3: TGCGCCAGCAGCCAAGGGATGGTAAAAACTAACTATGGCTACACCTTC.

This chain uses TRBV6-2 or TRBV6-3 with TRBJ2-5; 11 bases fit TRBD2. CDR3 length: 15 residues. The trim removed 6 bases at V and 4 bases at J, leaving 7 bases unmatched. The germline V gene has CDR1 MNHEY and CDR2 SVGEGT. The CDR3 nucleotides are TGTGCCAGCAGGAGCCCCGGGACTAGCGGAGAGACCCAGTACTTC. Translated: CASRSPGTSGETQYF.

This clonotype was seen repeatedly, ten times or more. V usage is TRBV14 and J usage is TRBJ2-1; TRBD2 is a possible D gene (5 bases). Germline V gene sequence: CDR1 SGHDN, CDR2 FVKESK. This CDR3 comprises 14 residues. The V and J ends lost 3 bases and 12 bases respectively, with 18 bases between them. The CDR3 protein is CASSHAPAERTQFF. CDR3 coding DNA: TGTGCCAGCAGCCATGCTCCGGCGGAGCGGACGCAGTTCTTC.

This clonotype was counted many times. This sequence joins TRBV5-1 and TRBJ1-1, with TRBD1 as a possible D gene (5 bases). The CDR3 extends over 15 amino acids. Trimming left V 0 bases short and J 0 bases short, with 9 bases between. Germline V lookup: CDR1 SGHRS, CDR2 YFSETQ. The CDR3 DNA sequence: TGCGCCAGCAGCTTGGCAGGGTTCATGAACACTGAAGCTTTCTTT. This gives the protein CASSLAGFMNTEAFF.

The sample holds many counts of this clonotype. The V call is TRBV6-6, the J call TRBJ2-1; D might be TRBD2 (6 bases). Germline loops: CDR1 MNHNY, CDR2 SVGAGI (reference sequence). This CDR3 is 15 amino acids long. The ends were cut back, 3 bases at V and 0 bases at J, with 9 bases in the middle. The CDR3 DNA reads TGTGCCAGCAGTTATAGGCGGGGCTCCTACAATGAGCAGTTCTTC. It specifies CASSYRRGSYNEQFF.

This clonotype has at least ten counts. The J gene is TRBJ2-2, the V gene TRBV20-1; tentatively, D is TRBD2 (5 bases). CDR3 length equals 11 residues. The germline CDR1 and CDR2 sequences are DFQATT and SNEGSKA (reference sequence). The V and J ends lost 6 bases and 3 bases respectively, with 5 bases between them. This chain's CDR3 is CSAGDTGELFF. CDR3 in DNA: TGCAGTGCCGGGGACACCGGGGAGCTGTTTTTT.

The chain employs TRBV5-1 and TRBJ2-1; 12 positions match TRBD2. V dropped 4 bases and J dropped 7; count of bases not matched to a gene: 9. Germline V gives CDR1 SGHRS, CDR2 YFSETQ. The CDR3 length is 16 residues. This chain's CDR3 is CASSKASGGAMNEQFF. Here the CDR3 DNA reads TGCGCCAGCAGCAAAGCTAGCGGGGGGGCGATGAATGAGCAGTTCTTC.

This clonotype has at least ten counts. The chain has TRBV5-1 and TRBJ2-3; D is unclear. The CDR3 is 11 amino acids. The germline V gene encodes CDR1 SGHRS and CDR2 YFSETQ. Trimming left V 1 base short and J 5 bases short, with 2 bases between. The DNA of the CDR3 is TGCGCCAGCAGCTTGAAAGATACGCAGTATTTT. Amino acid sequence: CASSLKDTQYF.

The table lists this clonotype with many counts. This chain connects TRBV12-3 or TRBV12-4 to TRBJ1-2; TRBD1 matches 8 bases. V shed 9 bases and J 3 bases; nucleotides not matched to a gene: 3. The CDR3 runs to 12 residues. The DNA for the CDR3 is TGTGCCAGTCAGGGGGCCGACTATGGCTACACCTTC. Residues: CASQGADYGYTF.

This clonotype came up many times. CDR3 DNA sequence: TGCGCCAGCAGCTTGGGGGACAGGGAAAATCAGCCCCAGCATTTT. This codes for CASSLGDRENQPQHF. The gene calls are TRBV5-1 and TRBJ1-5; 9 bases match TRBD1. CDR1 and CDR2 (germline): SGHRS, YFSETQ. J was trimmed by 4 bases and V by 0 bases; bases with no gene match: 2. The CDR3 consists of 15 residues.

At least ten counts were recorded for this clonotype. The chain is built from TRBV5-6 and TRBJ2-5; possible D gene TRBD1, 5 bases. V shed 0 bases and J shed 5 bases, with 11 bases lying between them. Germline CDR1 is SGHDT and CDR2 is YYEEEE. CDR3 length equals 14 residues. CDR3 loop: CASSLGGVGETQYF. CDR3 coding DNA: TGTGCCAGCAGCTTGGGGGGCGTGGGGGAGACCCAGTACTTC.

A remark on this clonotype: A much larger clone differs by one base, so this may be a read error. This chain uses TRBV7-9 with TRBJ2-7; D not certain. This CDR3 is 11 amino acids long. The ends were cut back, 6 bases at V and 3 bases at J, with 6 bases in the middle. Germline CDR1 and CDR2: SEHNR and FQNEAQ (reference sequence). The CDR3 loop reads CASRSDYEQYV. The CDR3 bases are TGTGCCAGCAGATCAGACTACGAGCAGTACGTC.

This clonotype was found many times. Written as DNA, the CDR3 is TGTGCCACCAGTGATTGGGTCACGGGGCGAGAGACCCAGTACTTC. It translates to CATSDWVTGRETQYF. The J gene is TRBJ2-5, the V gene TRBV24-1, with D tentatively TRBD1 or TRBD2 (5 bases each). V lost 2 bases and J lost 4, with 13 bases in between. From germline, CDR1 is KGHDR and CDR2 SFDVKD. The length of the CDR3 is 15 residues.

This clonotype was counted ten times or more. One junction end disagrees with the germline gene, perhaps due to a read error. The V call is TRBV6-2 or TRBV6-3, the J call TRBJ1-5, with D uncertain. Germline V gene lookup returns CDR1 MNHEY and CDR2 SVGEGT. The CDR3 is 15 residues long. The CDR3 coding sequence is TGTGCCAGCAGTTACACTCAGCTGAGAAATCAGCCCCAGAATTTT. As protein: CASSYTQLRNQPQNF.

This clonotype appeared many times. The CDR3 loop is CASSPRGDNSPLHF. The CDR3 nucleotides read TGTGCCAGCAGCCCTAGGGGGGATAATTCACCCCTCCACTTT. The chain joins TRBV7-3 to TRBJ1-6; possibly TRBD1 for D (6 bases). V shed 5 bases and J shed 5 bases, with 10 bases lying between them. Germline V lookup: CDR1 SGHTA, CDR2 FQGTGA. CDR3 length equals 14 residues.

This clonotype was counted many times. This chain links TRBV15 with TRBJ2-3; no reliable D call. The CDR3 runs to 17 residues. The germline V gene has CDR1 LNHNV and CDR2 YYDKDF (reference sequence). V shed 1 base and J shed 2 bases, with 16 bases lying between them. DNA for the CDR3: TGTGCCACCAGCAGAGCTTCAGGCCCCGTGCCCACAGATACGCAGTATTTT. This gives the protein CATSRASGPVPTDTQYF.

This clonotype has a count of ten or more. This rearrangement joins TRBV2 to TRBJ2-1; D is undetermined. In germline, CDR1 is SNHLY, CDR2 FYNNEI. The CDR3 loop spans 14 amino acids. CDR3 in DNA: TGTGCTACCCAACCCCGGCCCGGGTACAATGAGCAGTTCTTC. Translation: CATQPRPGYNEQFF.

This clonotype was counted only a few times. The gene calls are TRBV25-1 and TRBJ1-2, with 7 bases identical to TRBD1. With V trimmed by 6 bases and J by 1 base, 8 bases remained unmatched. This CDR3 comprises 15 residues. Germline CDR1 reads MGHDK; CDR2 reads SYGVNS. DNA of the CDR3: TGTGCCAGCAGAGGGACAGCAGCCCTTAACTATGGCTACACCTTC. Translating it yields CASRGTAALNYGYTF.

In the case of this clonotype: A read error is likely, as this CDR3 ends without the conserved phenylalanine or tryptophan. The V and J genes are TRBV13 and TRBJ1-1, with TRBD1 matching 7 bases. V gave up 5 bases and J gave up 1 base; unmatched junction bases: 4. Germline loops: CDR1 PRHDT, CDR2 FYEKMQ (reference sequence). The CDR3 length is 14 residues. The CDR3 DNA reads as TGTGCCAGCAGCCTCCGGGACAGGAACACTGAAGCTTTCCTT. Protein product: CASSLRDRNTEAFL.

This clonotype counts as medium-sized. The chain carries TRBV5-1 and TRBJ2-7; weak D call: TRBD2 (5 bases). V shed 3 bases and J shed 7 bases, with 17 bases lying between them. Looked up from germline, CDR1 is SGHRS and CDR2 is YFSETQ. The CDR3 contains 14 residues. This chain's CDR3 is CASSSAVEGDEQYF. CDR3 sequence (DNA): TGCGCCAGCAGCTCCGCCGTTGAGGGTGATGAGCAGTACTTC. The entire variable domain, with the rest obtained from reference TRBV5-1 and TRBJ2-7, is as follows: KAGVTQTPRYLIKTRGQQVTLSCSPISGHRSVSWYQQTPGQGLQFLFEYFSETQRNKGNFPGRFSGRQFSNSRSEMNVSTLELGDSALYLCASSSAVEGDEQYFGPGTRLTVT.